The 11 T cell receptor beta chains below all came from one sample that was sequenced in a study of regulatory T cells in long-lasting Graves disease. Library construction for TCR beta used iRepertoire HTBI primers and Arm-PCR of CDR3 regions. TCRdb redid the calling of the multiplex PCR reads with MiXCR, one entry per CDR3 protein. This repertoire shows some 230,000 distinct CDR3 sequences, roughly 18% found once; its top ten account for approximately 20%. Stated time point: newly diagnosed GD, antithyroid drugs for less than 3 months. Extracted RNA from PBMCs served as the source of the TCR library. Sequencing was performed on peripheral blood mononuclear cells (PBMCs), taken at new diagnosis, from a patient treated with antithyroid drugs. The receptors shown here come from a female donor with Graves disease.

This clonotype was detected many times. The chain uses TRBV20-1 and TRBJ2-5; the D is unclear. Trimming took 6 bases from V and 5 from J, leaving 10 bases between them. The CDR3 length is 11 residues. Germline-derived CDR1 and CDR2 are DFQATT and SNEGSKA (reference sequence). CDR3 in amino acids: CSAFQSETQYF. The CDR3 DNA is TGCAGTGCATTCCAGTCCGAGACCCAGTACTTC.

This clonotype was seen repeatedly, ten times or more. The CDR3 is CASSQGASGNQPQHF. In nucleotides, the CDR3 is TGTGCCAGCAGCCAAGGGGCGTCAGGCAATCAGCCCCAGCATTTT. The chain links TRBV16 to TRBJ1-5, with D perhaps matching TRBD1 (5 bases). Trimming cost V 2 bases and J 2 bases, with 10 bases left between them. Germline V gene sequence: CDR1 KGHSY, CDR2 FQNENV. This CDR3 has 15 amino acids.

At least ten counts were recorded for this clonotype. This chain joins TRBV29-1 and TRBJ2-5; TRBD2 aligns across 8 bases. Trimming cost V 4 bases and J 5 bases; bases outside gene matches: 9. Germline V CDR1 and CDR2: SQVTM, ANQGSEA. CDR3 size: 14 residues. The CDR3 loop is CSVGGLTSAETQYF. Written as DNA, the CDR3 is TGCAGCGTTGGCGGCCTGACTAGCGCGGAGACCCAGTACTTC.

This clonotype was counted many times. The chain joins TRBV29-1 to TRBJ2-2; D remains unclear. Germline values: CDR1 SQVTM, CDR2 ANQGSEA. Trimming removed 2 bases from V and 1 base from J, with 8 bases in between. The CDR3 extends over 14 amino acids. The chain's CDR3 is CSVESGVNTGELFF. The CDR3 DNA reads TGCAGCGTTGAATCTGGGGTGAACACCGGGGAGCTGTTTTTT.

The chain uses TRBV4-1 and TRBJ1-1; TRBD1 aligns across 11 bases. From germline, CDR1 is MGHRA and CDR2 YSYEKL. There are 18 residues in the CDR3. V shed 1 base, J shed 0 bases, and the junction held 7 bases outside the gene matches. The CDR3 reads CASSQGTGGRRMNTEAFF. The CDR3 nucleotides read TGCGCCAGCAGCCAAGGGACAGGGGGCAGGAGGATGAACACTGAAGCTTTCTTT.

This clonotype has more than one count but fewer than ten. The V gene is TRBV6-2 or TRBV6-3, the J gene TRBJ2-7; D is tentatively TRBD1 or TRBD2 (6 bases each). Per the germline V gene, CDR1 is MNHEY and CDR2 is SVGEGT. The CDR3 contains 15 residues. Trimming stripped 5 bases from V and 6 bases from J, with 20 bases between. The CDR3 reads CASSTRQALRGEQYF. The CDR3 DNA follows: TGTGCCAGCAGTACACGACAGGCACTGCGGGGCGAGCAGTACTTC.

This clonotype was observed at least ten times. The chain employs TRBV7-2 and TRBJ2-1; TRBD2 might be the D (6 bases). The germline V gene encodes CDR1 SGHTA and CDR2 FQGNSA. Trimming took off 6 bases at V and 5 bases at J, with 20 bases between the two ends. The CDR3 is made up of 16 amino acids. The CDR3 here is CASSLTIRETHNEQFF. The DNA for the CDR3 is TGTGCCAGCAGTCTTACGATACGGGAGACCCACAATGAGCAGTTCTTC.

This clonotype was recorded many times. CDR3 in DNA: TGCAGTGCTAGAGATCGAACGGGAGGCTCCTACGAGCAGTACTTC. Its translation is CSARDRTGGSYEQYF. This rearrangement joins TRBV20-1 to TRBJ2-7; TRBD2 matches at 7 bases. This CDR3 contains 15 residues. Germline lookup yields CDR1 DFQATT and CDR2 SNEGSKA (reference sequence). After removal of 0 bases from V and 0 bases from J, the junction contained 5 bases not matched to a gene.

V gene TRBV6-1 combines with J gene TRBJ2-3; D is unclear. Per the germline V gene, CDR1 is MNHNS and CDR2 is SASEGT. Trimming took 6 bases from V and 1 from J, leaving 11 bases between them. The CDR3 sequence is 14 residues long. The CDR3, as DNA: TGTGCCAGCAGAGACCCCCCAGGCACAGATACGCAGTATTTT. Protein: CASRDPPGTDTQYF.

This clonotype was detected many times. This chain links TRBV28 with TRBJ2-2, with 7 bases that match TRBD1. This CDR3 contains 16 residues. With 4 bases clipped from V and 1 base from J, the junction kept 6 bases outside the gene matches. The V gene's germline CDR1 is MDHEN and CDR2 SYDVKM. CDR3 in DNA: TGTGCCAGCAGTTCCTACCGGGACAGGAACACCGGGGAGCTGTTTTTT. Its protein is CASSSYRDRNTGELFF.

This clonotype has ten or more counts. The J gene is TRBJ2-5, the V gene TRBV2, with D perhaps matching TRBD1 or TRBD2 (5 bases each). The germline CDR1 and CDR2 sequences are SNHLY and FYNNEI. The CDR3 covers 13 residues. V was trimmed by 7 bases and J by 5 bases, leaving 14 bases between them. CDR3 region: CASTKGWGETQYF. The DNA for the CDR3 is TGTGCCAGCACGAAGGGGTGGGGGGAGACCCAGTACTTC.